The T cell receptor beta chain under discussion was sequenced for a study of technical replicates of blood from a few donors (dated by TCRdb to about 2017). As concerns this clone: Its antigen remains undetermined. Qualities for individual bases were not recorded, and no much larger clone is one base off.

The CDR3 runs 16 residues from the cysteine to the phenylalanine. CDR3 DNA only is kept here, 48 bases in frame from base 1. V and J are truncated by 5 bases and 9 bases respectively, leaving an intervening sequence of 26 bases. Reading the germline V gene gives CDR1 MDHEN and CDR2 SYDVKM. The method was the immunoSEQ multiplex PCR assay. TCRdb took this table from immuneACCESS and kept in-frame rearrangements with V and J called. Such tables lack part of the clones; where checked against another copy, unresolved V genes explain under half of the gap, and the rest is unexplained. This sample comprises about 73,000 clones, roughly nine tenths of them detected only once. The ten largest clones add up to around 4.6% of the sample.

In this chain, TRBV28 is recombined with TRBJ2-7, with a tentative D gene TRBD1 over 5 matching bases. The clonotype was recovered from a human donor in good health. Some clones in this sample may be carry-over from other donors' samples. Sample: PBMCs. The DNA is as follows: TGTGCCAGCAGTCCTCAGGGATTGAACTCTTTGTTTGGGCAGTACTTC. This sequence encodes CASSPQGLNSLFGQYF. Reference TRBV28 and TRBJ2-7 proteins supply the regions before and after the CDR3; the full variable domain is: DVKVTQSSRYLVKRTGEKVFLECVQDMDHENMFWYRQDPGLGLRLIYFSYDVKMKEKGDIPEGYSVSREKKERFSLILESASTNQTSMYLCASSPQGLNSLFGQYFGPGTRLTVT.